This T cell receptor (beta chain) comes out of a study of blood T cell repertoires in COVID-19. The wider study: There were acute and convalescent COVID-19 samples, and they came from the United States, Italy and Spain. Sources were T cells, B-cell-depleted T cells, or PBMCs; the material itself was cDNA or gDNA.

Original processing methods: How many nucleated cells were present was estimated from reference gene primer amplification. TCRdb's copy holds only in-frame clones and misses some; the assay was immunoSEQ multiplex PCR. V, J and clone size are taken as reported in that table, and D and trimming were inferred from the DNA itself. The sample includes about 150,000 clones, about 85% of them seen just once. While infection was still active, Seattle patients were enrolled and then followed longitudinally. The CDR3 sequence is 14 residues long. Deletions cut 3 bases from V and 2 bases from J, with 10 bases between. CDR1 and CDR2 from the germline V gene are LNHDA and SQIVND (reference sequence).

The rearrangement uses TRBV19 and TRBJ1-2; D is unresolved. Source material: peripheral blood. This TCR was recovered from a man older than 75 with COVID-19, enrolled during active disease. This CDR3 is CASSIGSLNYGYTF. The CDR3 DNA reads as TGTGCCAGTAGTATTGGGAGCTTAAACTATGGCTACACCTTC.